This T cell receptor (beta chain) is from a study of identifying expanded T cells in peripheral blood. Whole-study results and caveats: Clone count variance between roughly two-week samples rose with total template count.

Of note for this clone: The antigen is undetermined.

TCRdb keeps only in-frame clones here, not all; method: immunoSEQ multiplex PCR. The data show some 78,000 clones, about 88% seen once. Healthy donors had no documented immune events, such as infections, while sampled. With V trimmed by 5 bases and J by 4 bases, 5 bases remained unmatched. Looked up from germline, CDR1 is MDHEN and CDR2 is SYDVKM. CDR3 size: 14 residues. The sequence derives from a person between 18 and 69 years old in good health. The J gene is TRBJ1-5, the V gene TRBV28; 7 bases align to TRBD1. The sequenced material came from blood. The CDR3 region has the DNA TGTGCCAGCAGTCTAGGGGGCTGGAATCAGCCCCAGCATTTT. It encodes CASSLGGWNQPQHF.